The 5 T cell receptor beta chains below were found in one sample sequenced in a study of blood T cell repertoires in COVID-19. Assay used: immunoSEQ multiplex PCR; TCRdb lists only in-frame clones, some missing. The sample includes 250,000 to 300,000 clones, 88% seen only once; the top ten take around 2%. The sequencing sample was made of PBMCs or T cells enriched from blood (not recorded which). The receptors originated from a woman aged 55 to 70 in a cohort exposed to, infected with or recovered from COVID-19 (not recorded which).

The rearrangement links TRBV5-8 to TRBJ2-3; D is possibly TRBD1 (5 bases). The ends were cut back, 4 bases at V and 2 bases at J, with 14 bases in the middle. This CDR3 spans 15 amino acids. Germline CDR1 SGHTS, CDR2 YDEGEE. The CDR3 sequence is CASSPRTWDTDTQYF. DNA for the CDR3: TGTGCCAGCAGCCCCCGGACATGGGACACAGATACGCAGTATTTT. Looking up the rest from reference TRBV5-8 and TRBJ2-3 gives the full variable domain: EAGVTQSPTHLIKTRGQQATLRCSPISGHTSVYWYQQALGLGLQFLLWYDEGEERNRGNFPPRFSGRQFPNYSSELNVNALELEDSALYLCASSPRTWDTDTQYFGPGTRLTVL.

CDR3 in DNA: TGTGCCAGCAGCTTGGGGACAGCGGGTCTCTACAATGAGCAGTTCTTC. Translation gives CASSLGTAGLYNEQFF. This chain uses TRBV7-6 with TRBJ2-1, with D perhaps TRBD1 (7 bases). The CDR3 loop spans 16 amino acids. Trimming took 3 bases from V and 3 from J, leaving 15 bases between them. Germline V gene sequence: CDR1 SGHVS, CDR2 FNYEAQ.

This chain joins TRBV3-1 (or the pseudogene TRBV3-2) and TRBJ1-5; 10 bases agree with TRBD1. The CDR3 length is 17 residues. Germline CDR1 is LGHDT and CDR2 is YNNKEL (reference sequence). J lost 1 base, V lost 1 base, and 4 bases had no gene match. The CDR3 coding sequence is TGTGCCAGCAGCCAAGGGGACAGGGGCCTAAGCAATCAGCCCCAGCATTTT. Translation: CASSQGDRGLSNQPQHF.

This rearrangement joins TRBV28 to TRBJ2-3; a possible D gene is TRBD2 (5 bases). Trimming cost V 3 bases and J 1 base, with 11 bases left between them. Per the germline V gene, CDR1 is MDHEN and CDR2 is SYDVKM. The CDR3 runs to 15 residues. The CDR3 coding sequence is TGTGCCAGCAGTTTTCATCGGGGAGGCACAGATACGCAGTATTTT. This sequence encodes CASSFHRGGTDTQYF.

V gene TRBV6-2 or TRBV6-3 combines with J gene TRBJ2-7; 7 bases match TRBD2. Trimming cost V 6 bases and J 1 base; bases outside gene matches: 6. CDR1 MNHEY and CDR2 SVGEGT come from the germline V gene. This CDR3 spans 14 amino acids. This chain's CDR3 is CASRPSGRSYEQYF. The CDR3 DNA follows: TGTGCCAGCAGGCCTAGCGGTCGGTCCTACGAGCAGTACTTC.